A selection of T cell receptor beta chains follows, all from one sample in a study of PD-1 blockade in classical Hodgkin lymphoma. Generated by immunoSEQ multiplex PCR, the TCRdb table keeps only in-frame clones and is missing some. This sample has approximately 22,000 clones, with 72% found just once. The sequenced sample was CD4+ T cells from blood, obtained before the fourth cycle of nivolumab. These receptors all stem from a human donor with classical Hodgkin lymphoma. Each CDR3 is given with its conserved first and last residue. The D gene is left open where the match is weak. Not every row has a clone size; where given, it reads once, few, many or a size class.

DNA	CDR3	D	size	V	J
TGTGCCAGCAGCTTAGGGGGCGGGGGCTATGGCTACACCTTC	CASSLGGGGYGYTF	-	-	TRBV11-2	TRBJ1-2
TGTGCCAGCAGCCCCCGGACCCCGGATACAGATACGCAGTATTTT	CASSPRTPDTDTQYF	-	-	TRBV7-8	TRBJ2-3
TGCGCCAGCAGCCTCCTCGGGGGGGCCGGAGAGACCCAGTACTTC	CASSLLGGAGETQYF	TRBD2	few	TRBV5-1	TRBJ2-5
TGTGCCAGTAAAGACGTGGGAGGGGTGAACACTGAAGCTTTCTTT	CASKDVGGVNTEAFF	-	once	TRBV19	TRBJ1-1
TGTGCCAGCAGCTCGGAAAGACGGGGATTGACAAGGGTAATGGGCGGCTACACCTTC	CASSSERRGLTRVMGGYTF	-	few	TRBV7-8	TRBJ1-2
TGTGCCAGCAGGGAAATTTGGGGGCCCACCTCTGGAAACACCATATATTTT	CASREIWGPTSGNTIYF	-	-	TRBV2	TRBJ1-3
TGTGCCAGCACCCCCTTCAGCAATCAGCCCCAGCATTTT	CASTPFSNQPQHF	-	few	TRBV2	TRBJ1-5
TGCGCCAGCAGCCAACAGGGTTTTGGCACAGATACGCAGTATTTT	CASSQQGFGTDTQYF	-	once	TRBV4-1	TRBJ2-3
TGTGCCAGCAGGAGACAGGGACACTACAATGAGCAGTTCTTC	CASRRQGHYNEQFF	TRBD1	-	TRBV6-5	TRBJ2-1
TGTGCCAGCCGGGACAGGGTCTATGGCTACACCTTC	CASRDRVYGYTF	TRBD1	-	TRBV28	TRBJ1-2
TGCGCCAGCAGCCGGGGACAGAATAATGAAAAACTGTTTTTT	CASSRGQNNEKLFF	TRBD1	few	TRBV5-1	TRBJ1-4
TGTGCCAGTAGTACCTTCTTCGGAAACACCATATATTTT	CASSTFFGNTIYF	-	-	TRBV19	TRBJ1-3
TGTGCCAGCAGCGTGCCCGGGACAGGGGTCACCTACGAGCAGTACTTC	CASSVPGTGVTYEQYF	TRBD1	-	TRBV5-6	TRBJ2-7
TGTGCCAGCAGCTTGCCGTTCATCTACGAGCAGTACTTC	CASSLPFIYEQYF	-	few	TRBV7-8	TRBJ2-7
TGCGCCAGCAGCTTGGATGAGGCCGAGCAGTACTTC	CASSLDEAEQYF	-	-	TRBV5-1	TRBJ2-7
TGTGCCAGCAGCTCTAGCACAGATACGCAGTATTTT	CASSSSTDTQYF	-	-	TRBV11-3	TRBJ2-3
TGTGCCAGCAGGGCTGCGGGGGGCATCTACGAGCAGTACTTC	CASRAAGGIYEQYF	TRBD2	-	TRBV6-6	TRBJ2-7
TGTGCCAGCTCTCCCGGGACAGGCAATCAGCCCCAGCATTTT	CASSPGTGNQPQHF	TRBD1	few	TRBV18	TRBJ1-5
TGTGCCAGCTCACCAGGGATCAGGACAGACAATGAAAAACTGTTTTTT	CASSPGIRTDNEKLFF	-	few	TRBV18	TRBJ1-4
TGTGCCAGCAGTTTAGTACAGGGGTTAGGTCAGCCCCAGCATTTT	CASSLVQGLGQPQHF	TRBD1	-	TRBV27	TRBJ1-5
TGCGCCAGCAGCCTAAACGGGAGATGGAATCAGCCCCAGCATTTT	CASSLNGRWNQPQHF	-	-	TRBV5-1	TRBJ1-5
TGCGCCAGCAGCCAAACCTACAGCACAGATACGCAGTATTTT	CASSQTYSTDTQYF	-	-	TRBV4-1	TRBJ2-3
TGTGCCAGCAGCCCGGGGGCCCAGGGGTCCAACTATGGCTACACCTTC	CASSPGAQGSNYGYTF	-	few	TRBV5-4	TRBJ1-2
TGTGCCAGCAGTCGACGGGACAGGTGGGAGACCCAGTACTTC	CASSRRDRWETQYF	TRBD1	-	TRBV7-9	TRBJ2-5
TGTGCCAGCAGTTACACAGGGGGCGAAATCGGGGAGCTGTTTTTT	CASSYTGGEIGELFF	TRBD1	once	TRBV6-6	TRBJ2-2
TGTGCCAGTAGTATGGTACCAGATACGCAGTATTTT	CASSMVPDTQYF	-	-	TRBV19	TRBJ2-3
TGTGCCAGCAGCTTGGGAGGTGAGAACACTGAAGCTTTCTTT	CASSLGGENTEAFF	-	-	TRBV5-5	TRBJ1-1
TGTGCCAGCGGGGGCGGGGGGTTAGATACGCAGTATTTT	CASGGGGLDTQYF	TRBD2	once	TRBV6-1	TRBJ2-3
TGCAGCGTACCCGGGACGGCCTTCACTGAAGCTTTCTTT	CSVPGTAFTEAFF	-	-	TRBV29-1	TRBJ1-1
TGTGCCGATCCGGACAGGGGGCGAAACGAGCAGTACTTC	CADPDRGRNEQYF	TRBD1	-	TRBV19	TRBJ2-7
TGTGCCAGCAGTGTGGACAACTTAGCAGATACGCAGTATTTT	CASSVDNLADTQYF	-	-	TRBV6-4	TRBJ2-3
TGTGCCAGCAGCCCCCATCGGAGCTCCTACAATGAGCAGTTCTTC	CASSPHRSSYNEQFF	-	-	TRBV4-2	TRBJ2-1
TGCAGCGCCGAAGGGCAGGGGGGGTACGAGCAGTACTTC	CSAEGQGGYEQYF	-	-	TRBV29-1	TRBJ2-7
TGTGCCAGCAGCGCCGGGACAGGGCGCTACGAGCAGTACTTC	CASSAGTGRYEQYF	TRBD1	-	TRBV4-2	TRBJ2-7
TGCGCCAGCAGCACCAAACACAGGGGGCGTACCGGGGAGCTGTTTTTT	CASSTKHRGRTGELFF	TRBD1	-	TRBV5-1	TRBJ2-2
TGTGCCAGCTCACCTATAGACAGGACCGAAAAACTGTTTTTT	CASSPIDRTEKLFF	-	-	TRBV18	TRBJ1-4
TGCAGCGTCAGACCCGAGGGTAACTATGGCTACACCTTC	CSVRPEGNYGYTF	-	-	TRBV29-1	TRBJ1-2
TGCGCCAGCAGCCAAGATTGGCCAGCGCCCCCAAATTCACCCCTCCACTTT	CASSQDWPAPPNSPLHF	-	-	TRBV4-1	TRBJ1-6
TGTGCCTGGAATCAGGGTTTTGTGGGGGAGCAGTACTTC	CAWNQGFVGEQYF	-	-	TRBV30	TRBJ2-7
TGTGCCAGCAGCTTTCGGGGAGTGGATGAAAAACTGTTTTTT	CASSFRGVDEKLFF	-	once	TRBV11-2	TRBJ1-4